Below are 25 T cell receptor beta chains sequenced from a single sample in a study of blood T cell repertoires in COVID-19. Data came from immunoSEQ multiplex PCR; TCRdb stores just in-frame clones and leaves some out. Among fewer than 350,000 clones, just under 85% were seen once, and the ten largest hold less than 4.5%. The sample comprised peripheral blood. The origin of the receptors is a woman in her forties or fifties with active or convalescent COVID-19.

The V and J genes are TRBV11-2 and TRBJ2-2, with D possibly being TRBD2 (6 bases). V was clipped by 2 bases and J by 5 bases, with 15 bases between them. The germline CDR1 and CDR2 sequences are SGHAT and FQNNGV. This CDR3 contains 16 residues. The CDR3 region is CASSLTTGLLTGELFF. The CDR3 DNA reads as TGTGCCAGCAGCTTAACTACGGGACTCTTGACCGGGGAGCTGTTTTTT.

V gene TRBV7-9 combines with J gene TRBJ1-2; no reliable D call. Trimming stripped 1 base from V and 3 bases from J, with 9 bases between. CDR1 SEHNR and CDR2 FQNEAQ come from the germline V gene (reference sequence). The CDR3 has 14 residues. CDR3 coding DNA: TGTGCCAGCAGCTTAGGCACCAGGCACTATGGCTACACCTTC. Translating it yields CASSLGTRHYGYTF.

This clone was counted between two and nine times. CDR3 residues: CASSKPGLAGFNTQYF. The CDR3 DNA is TGTGCCAGCAGTAAGCCGGGACTAGCGGGATTTAATACGCAGTATTTT. The chain carries TRBV27 and TRBJ2-3, with 13 bases fitting TRBD2. CDR1 is MNHEY, CDR2 SMNVEV, per germline (reference sequence). Trimming removed 5 bases from V and 7 bases from J; junction bases left unmatched: 9. The CDR3 is 16 residues long.

V gene TRBV21-1 combines with J gene TRBJ2-3; the D segment call TRBD2 is taken from the table without a DNA check. TRBV21-1 is deemed a pseudogene. The CDR3 is 18 residues long. CDR3 region: CASSKALFLAGLADTQYF. In nucleotides, the CDR3 is TGTGCCAGCAGCAAAGCGCTTTTTCTAGCGGGATTGGCAGATACGCAGTATTTT.

The rearrangement joins TRBV5-4 to TRBJ2-3, with 9 bases lining up with TRBD2. This CDR3 comprises 15 residues. Germline V gene sequence: CDR1 SGHNT, CDR2 YYREEE (reference sequence). Unmatched junction bases numbered 10, after V lost 0 bases and J lost 11 bases. The CDR3 spells CASSLELAGTMRQYF. The CDR3 nucleotides read TGTGCCAGCAGCTTGGAGCTAGCGGGGACAATGAGGCAGTATTTT.

This chain links TRBV5-1 with TRBJ1-2; the D is unclear. CDR3 length equals 15 residues. Per germline, CDR1 SGHRS and CDR2 YFSETQ. Deletions cut 0 bases from V and 4 bases from J, with 13 bases between. The CDR3 DNA is TGCGCCAGCAGCTTGGATCGGAGTCCGAGCTATGGCTACACCTTC. This encodes CASSLDRSPSYGYTF.

The chain recombines TRBV20-1 with TRBJ2-2; either TRBD1 or TRBD2 may supply D (6 bases each). Looked up from germline, CDR1 is DFQATT and CDR2 is SNEGSKA (reference sequence). The CDR3 runs to 14 residues. V was pared by 3 bases and J by 7 bases, with 15 bases between. The CDR3 loop reads CSASGGTLSGELFF. CDR3 sequence (DNA): TGCAGTGCTAGTGGGGGGACACTTAGCGGGGAGCTGTTTTTT.

This chain uses TRBV19 with TRBJ2-7; D unresolved. The CDR3 extends over 14 amino acids. V lost 4 bases and J lost 0, with 10 bases in between. Germline-derived CDR1 and CDR2 are LNHDA and SQIVND (reference sequence). The CDR3 nucleotides read TGTGCCAGTAGTAGTACGGGTAACTCCTACGAGCAGTACTTC. It translates to CASSSTGNSYEQYF.

The count of this clone is one. V is TRBV19 and J is TRBJ2-1; weak D call: TRBD1 (5 bases). This CDR3 has 17 residues. V was cut by 3 bases and J by 3 bases, with 18 bases left in between. Germline V lookup: CDR1 LNHDA, CDR2 SQIVND (reference sequence). The chain's CDR3 is CASSMGPRGPHYNEQFF. CDR3 coding DNA: TGTGCCAGTAGTATGGGCCCTAGGGGCCCCCACTACAATGAGCAGTTCTTC.

J is TRBJ2-3 and V is TRBV3-1 (or the pseudogene TRBV3-2); 12 nucleotides align to TRBD2. The CDR3 extends over 15 amino acids. Unmatched junction bases numbered 0, after V lost 4 bases and J lost 1 base. Germline CDR1 reads LGHDT; CDR2 reads YNNKEL (reference sequence). The CDR3 spells CASSRLAGGTDTQYF. DNA of the CDR3: TGTGCCAGCAGCCGACTAGCGGGAGGCACAGATACGCAGTATTTT.

The chain is built from TRBV2 and TRBJ1-5; no clear D gene. Germline V gives CDR1 SNHLY, CDR2 FYNNEI. This CDR3 contains 11 residues. Trimming cost V 4 bases and J 10 bases, with 8 bases left between them. CDR3 coding DNA: TGTGCCAGCAGTGGTCCGGGTCCCCAGCATTTT. It specifies CASSGPGPQHF.

As to this clone: Different DNA sequences within this sample yield the same CDR3. The V gene is TRBV18, the J gene TRBJ1-1; D perhaps matches TRBD1 (5 bases). The CDR3 totals 14 residues. Trimming took off 2 bases at V and 0 bases at J, with 7 bases between the two ends. Germline loops: CDR1 KGHSH, CDR2 LQKENI. The CDR3 nucleotides read TGTGCCAGCTCACCAAGGGGTTTGAACACTGAAGCTTTCTTT. As protein: CASSPRGLNTEAFF.

This clone occurred once. The chain is built from TRBV20-1 and TRBJ2-7; 7 bases agree with TRBD2. Germline V lookup: CDR1 DFQATT, CDR2 SNEGSKA (reference sequence). V gave up 3 bases and J gave up 2 bases; unmatched junction bases: 4. The CDR3 has 13 amino acids. CDR3 protein: CSASSGLAYEQYF. The CDR3 region has the DNA TGCAGTGCTAGTTCCGGACTAGCCTACGAGCAGTACTTC.

The chain employs TRBV27 and TRBJ1-2; D is uncertain. Germline CDR1 reads MNHEY; CDR2 reads SMNVEV (reference sequence). V shed 3 bases and J shed 0 bases, with 11 bases lying between them. CDR3 length: 15 residues. CDR3 coding DNA: TGTGCCAGCAGTTTTACCCGGGGATCTAACTATGGCTACACCTTC. Encoded protein: CASSFTRGSNYGYTF.

The chain links TRBV7-8 to TRBJ2-1; TRBD2 matches 7 bases. Germline V gives CDR1 SGHVS, CDR2 FQNEAQ. The CDR3 is 16 amino acids. V lost 5 bases and J lost 2; bases outside the gene matches: 9. The CDR3 region is CASSVGTAGTYNEQFF. Here the CDR3 DNA reads TGTGCCAGCAGCGTTGGCACAGCGGGGACCTACAATGAGCAGTTCTTC.

The chain has TRBV27 and TRBJ2-1, with D perhaps TRBD1 (6 bases). Germline V gene lookup returns CDR1 MNHEY and CDR2 SMNVEV (reference sequence). The CDR3 sequence is 13 residues long. V lost 2 bases and J 9 bases, leaving 11 bases between the germline ends. The DNA of the CDR3 is TGTGCCAGCAGTTTAGGGGGCTGGGTTGAGCAGTTCTTC. As protein: CASSLGGWVEQFF.

This clone has a handful of counts. The rearrangement joins TRBV29-1 to TRBJ2-1, with TRBD1 matching over 9 bases. Losses at the gene ends were 6 bases for V and 8 bases for J; bases not matched to a gene: 11. Per germline, CDR1 SQVTM and CDR2 ANQGSEA. This CDR3 has 14 residues. CDR3: CSVPQGAGSYEQFF. CDR3 DNA: TGCAGCGTCCCACAGGGGGCAGGGTCCTATGAGCAGTTCTTC.

J is TRBJ2-1 and V is TRBV7-2; 8 bases are shared with TRBD2. J was trimmed by 7 bases and V by 4 bases; bases with no gene match: 9. This CDR3 comprises 15 residues. CDR1 and CDR2 from the germline V gene are SGHTA and FQGNSA. The CDR3 DNA reads TGTGCCAGCAGCTACCGGGAGGGAGGTAGGAATGAGCAGTTCTTC. It specifies CASSYREGGRNEQFF.

The rearrangement links TRBV6-4 to TRBJ1-1, with D possibly matching TRBD1 (6 bases). CDR3 length equals 15 residues. CDR1 is MRHNA and CDR2 is SNTAGT in the germline V gene. The V gene lost 6 bases and the J gene lost 4 bases, with 18 bases spanning the gap. CDR3 in DNA: TGTGCCAGCAGCGCTAGATCCACAGGGCCCACTGAAGCTTTCTTT. This encodes CASSARSTGPTEAFF.

This chain uses TRBV30 with TRBJ1-6; tentatively, D is TRBD1 (6 bases). The V gene's germline CDR1 is GTSNPN and CDR2 SVGIG (reference sequence). V was clipped by 0 bases and J by 7 bases, with 16 bases between them. The CDR3 length is 16 residues. CDR3 residues: CAWSVWGQIPNSPLHF. The CDR3, as DNA: TGTGCCTGGAGTGTATGGGGGCAGATCCCAAATTCACCCCTCCACTTT. The entire variable domain, with the rest obtained from reference TRBV30 and TRBJ1-6, is as follows: SQTIHQWPATLVQPVGSPLSLECTVEGTSNPNLYWYRQAAGRGLQLLFYSVGIGQISSEVPQNLSASRPQDRQFILSSKKLLLSDSGFYLCAWSVWGQIPNSPLHFGNGTRLTVT.

The rearrangement links TRBV7-9 to TRBJ2-1; D is possibly TRBD2 (6 bases). Trimming cost V 1 base and J 6 bases, with 16 bases left between them. Germline-derived CDR1 and CDR2 are SEHNR and FQNEAQ (reference sequence). The CDR3 is 16 amino acids. The CDR3 DNA reads TGTGCCAGCAGCTTAGGCCCGGGAGTCGCGGCCAATGAGCAGTTCTTC. Protein product: CASSLGPGVAANEQFF.

This clone has only one observation. The rearrangement links TRBV28 to TRBJ1-2; 7 bases map to TRBD1. Germline values: CDR1 MDHEN, CDR2 SYDVKM. The junction had 7 bases not matched to a gene; V was cut back by 6 bases and J by 0 bases. The CDR3 is 15 residues long. CDR3 DNA sequence: TGTGCCAGCAGCCCCGGTGACAGGGCTAACTATGGCTACACCTTC. This gives the protein CASSPGDRANYGYTF.

The chain couples TRBV29-1 to TRBJ1-1; D gene unclear. The CDR3 length is 11 residues. The V gene lost 3 bases and the J gene lost 7 bases, with 9 bases spanning the gap. The germline gives CDR1 SQVTM, CDR2 ANQGSEA. The CDR3 nucleotides read TGCAGCGTTGACGGAGGCGTTGAAGCTTTCTTT. It is translated as CSVDGGVEAFF.

This clone has only one observation. The rearrangement joins TRBV27 to TRBJ2-1; TRBD2 might be the D (5 bases). V was clipped by 4 bases and J by 4 bases, with 20 bases between them. Per germline, CDR1 MNHEY and CDR2 SMNVEV (reference sequence). The CDR3 runs to 17 residues. Written as DNA, the CDR3 is TGTGCCAGCAGTTCTTTTTTAGCAAATGCGGGTTACAATGAGCAGTTCTTC. Translated: CASSSFLANAGYNEQFF.

The chain combines TRBV5-1 with TRBJ2-5, with a possible D match to TRBD1 (6 bases). This CDR3 comprises 12 residues. V was clipped by 2 bases and J by 7 bases, with 9 bases between them. Germline V gives CDR1 SGHRS, CDR2 YFSETQ. The CDR3 reads CASSFEGGTQYF. In nucleotides, the CDR3 is TGCGCCAGCAGCTTTGAAGGGGGGACCCAGTACTTC.